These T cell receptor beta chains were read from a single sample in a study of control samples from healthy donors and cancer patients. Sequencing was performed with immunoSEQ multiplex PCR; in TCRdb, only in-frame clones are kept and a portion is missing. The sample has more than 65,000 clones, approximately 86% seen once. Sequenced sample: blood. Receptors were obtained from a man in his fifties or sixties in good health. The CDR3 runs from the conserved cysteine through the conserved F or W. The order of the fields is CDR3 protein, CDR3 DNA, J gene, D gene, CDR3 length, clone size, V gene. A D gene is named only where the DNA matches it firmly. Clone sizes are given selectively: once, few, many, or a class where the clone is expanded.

CASSPLVGVTDTQYF	TGTGCCAGCAGCCCTCTGGTGGGAGTCACCGATACGCAGTATTTT	TRBJ2-3	.	15	.	TRBV9
CASSPEGRSREQYF	TGCGCCAGCAGTCCAGAAGGGAGGTCTCGAGAGCAGTACTTC	TRBJ2-7	.	14	.	TRBV4-3
CASSQQSTDTQYF	TGTGCCAGCAGCCAACAGAGCACAGATACGCAGTATTTT	TRBJ2-3	.	13	.	TRBV7-9
CSASRVSGSYNEQFF	TGCAGTGCTAGTCGGGTTAGCGGGAGTTACAATGAGCAGTTCTTC	TRBJ2-1	TRBD2	15	.	TRBV20-1
CASIRDRGQTYEQYF	TGTGCCAGCATTCGGGACAGGGGCCAGACCTACGAGCAGTACTTC	TRBJ2-7	TRBD1	15	.	TRBV6-6
CAWGLAGGELFF	TGTGCCTGGGGACTAGCGGGCGGGGAGCTGTTTTTT	TRBJ2-2	TRBD2	12	.	TRBV30
CASSYSGGGSDEQYF	TGTGCCAGCAGTTACTCGGGGGGCGGGAGTGACGAGCAGTACTTC	TRBJ2-7	.	15	few	TRBV6-5
CASSLAGLASSYEQYF	TGTGCCAGCAGCTTAGCAGGACTAGCTAGCTCCTACGAGCAGTACTTC	TRBJ2-7	TRBD2	16	.	TRBV7-9
CAISESMGDTEAFF	TGTGCCATCAGTGAGTCGATGGGGGACACTGAAGCTTTCTTT	TRBJ1-1	.	14	.	TRBV10-3
CAIWTGRLGETQYF	TGTGCCATTTGGACAGGGCGGTTGGGAGAGACCCAGTACTTC	TRBJ2-5	TRBD1	14	.	TRBV7-9
CASSPRGLAGGVLYEQYF	TGTGCCAGCAGTCCCCGGGGACTAGCGGGAGGCGTTTTATACGAGCAGTACTTC	TRBJ2-7	TRBD2	18	.	TRBV6-6
CASSPAEAGPQHF	TGTGCCAGCTCACCGGCAGAAGCAGGGCCCCAGCATTTT	TRBJ1-5	.	13	.	TRBV18
CASSPRAGVSNEQFF	TGTGCCAGTAGTCCCCGGGCGGGAGTTTCGAATGAGCAGTTCTTC	TRBJ2-1	TRBD2	15	few	TRBV19
CSARRRAETQYF	TGCAGCGCCCGACGGCGGGCCGAGACCCAGTACTTC	TRBJ2-5	.	12	.	TRBV29-1
CASSLGTGNEQFF	TGTGCCAGCAGCTTGGGGACAGGGAATGAGCAGTTCTTC	TRBJ2-1	TRBD1	13	.	TRBV5-4
CASSGRGADTQYF	TGTGCCAGCTCAGGGAGGGGCGCAGATACGCAGTATTTT	TRBJ2-3	TRBD2	13	.	TRBV4-2
CASSSGLAGKETQYF	TGTGCCAGCAGCTCGGGACTAGCGGGAAAAGAGACCCAGTACTTC	TRBJ2-5	TRBD2	15	.	TRBV5-4
CASFRQGYYGYTF	TGTGCCAGCTTTAGACAGGGTTACTATGGCTACACCTTC	TRBJ1-2	TRBD1	13	.	TRBV2
CASSSNGNYGYTF	TGCGCCAGCAGCTCGAATGGTAACTATGGCTACACCTTC	TRBJ1-2	.	13	.	TRBV5-1
CASSQGTLYNSPLHF	TGTGCCAGCAGCCAAGGGACCCTCTATAATTCACCCCTCCACTTT	TRBJ1-6	.	15	.	TRBV3-1/TRBV3-2
CASSLAQGAYNEQFF	TGTGCCAGCAGCTTGGCGCAGGGGGCCTACAATGAGCAGTTCTTC	TRBJ2-1	TRBD1	15	.	TRBV7-2
CASSLGARGEKLFF	TGTGCCAGCAGTTTAGGGGCGAGAGGGGAAAAACTGTTTTTT	TRBJ1-4	.	14	.	TRBV28
CASSAGPGEGEQYF	TGCGCCAGCAGCGCCGGACCTGGCGAGGGCGAGCAGTACTTC	TRBJ2-7	.	14	.	TRBV5-1
CASSGVNEKLFF	TGTGCCAGCAGTGGAGTAAATGAAAAACTGTTTTTT	TRBJ1-4	.	12	.	TRBV7-2
CASSWTSASTDTQYF	TGTGCCAGCAGCTGGACTAGCGCTAGCACAGATACGCAGTATTTT	TRBJ2-3	TRBD2	15	few	TRBV7-2
CATSDLRFRGQGGYTF	TGTGCCACCAGTGATTTGCGGTTTCGGGGGCAGGGAGGCTACACCTTC	TRBJ1-2	.	16	.	TRBV24-1
CASRPQGTDTQYF	TGTGCCAGCAGACCACAGGGAACAGATACGCAGTATTTT	TRBJ2-3	.	13	.	TRBV6-6
CASSMGVRVTHEGGTDTQYF	TGTGCCAGTAGTATGGGCGTTCGGGTTACCCATGAGGGGGGCACAGATACGCAGTATTTT	TRBJ2-3	.	20	.	TRBV19
CASSRIAGSTDTQYF	TGTGCCAGCAGTAGAATAGCGGGTAGCACAGATACGCAGTATTTT	TRBJ2-3	TRBD2	15	.	TRBV6-2/TRBV6-3
CASSHRGQVKFDYEQYF	TGCGCCAGCAGCCACAGGGGACAGGTTAAATTCGACTACGAGCAGTACTTC	TRBJ2-7	TRBD1	17	.	TRBV4-3
CASSLPSGRSYEQYF	TGTGCCAGCAGCCTACCGAGCGGGAGATCCTACGAGCAGTACTTC	TRBJ2-7	TRBD2	15	.	TRBV7-8
CASSSGRAPDTQYF	TGTGCCAGCAGTAGCGGGAGGGCCCCAGATACGCAGTATTTT	TRBJ2-3	TRBD2	14	.	TRBV6-5
CASSLSDTQYF	TGTGCCAGCAGCTTATCAGATACGCAGTATTTT	TRBJ2-3	.	11	.	TRBV5-4
CASTYWGTAENIQYF	TGTGCCAGCACCTATTGGGGGACAGCAGAAAACATTCAGTACTTC	TRBJ2-4	TRBD1	15	.	TRBV27
CASSQKDRGDGNQPQHF	TGCGCCAGCAGCCAAAAAGACAGGGGAGATGGCAATCAGCCCCAGCATTTT	TRBJ1-5	TRBD1	17	many	TRBV4-1
CASSSRQGAPLGGGYTF	TGCGCCAGCAGCTCGCGACAGGGGGCGCCCCTAGGGGGGGGCTACACCTTC	TRBJ1-2	TRBD1	17	.	TRBV5-1
CASSLGQKDSPLHF	TGTGCCAGCAGCTTAGGACAGAAAGATTCACCCCTCCACTTT	TRBJ1-6	.	14	.	TRBV5-6
CASSQVKNGNQPQHF	TGCGCCAGCAGCCAAGTGAAAAACGGGAATCAGCCCCAGCATTTT	TRBJ1-5	.	15	.	TRBV4-1
CASSGGSGASEKLFF	TGTGCCAGCAGTGGGGGTTCGGGGGCGAGTGAAAAACTGTTTTTT	TRBJ1-4	.	15	.	TRBV25-1
CASSFNSGLNEQFF	TGTGCCAGCAGCTTTAATTCGGGGCTAAATGAGCAGTTCTTC	TRBJ2-1	.	14	once	TRBV3-1/TRBV3-2
CASRVKGHTDTQYF	TGTGCCAGCAGGGTTAAAGGGCACACAGATACGCAGTATTTT	TRBJ2-3	.	14	.	TRBV6-5
CASSLAEGEAFF	TGCGCCAGCAGCTTGGCTGAGGGTGAAGCTTTCTTT	TRBJ1-1	.	12	few	TRBV5-1
CASSDSVIHRGHF	TGTGCCAGCAGTGACAGTGTCATCCATCGGGGGCATTTT	TRBJ1-5	.	13	.	TRBV6-2/TRBV6-3
CASCPGGRPDTQYF	TGTGCCAGCTGCCCGGGAGGGAGGCCAGATACGCAGTATTTT	TRBJ2-3	TRBD2	14	few	TRBV6-5
CSVDGGVRYTF	TGCAGCGTTGATGGTGGAGTGCGCTACACCTTC	TRBJ1-2	.	11	.	TRBV29-1
CASSPEAGYGYTF	TGTGCCAGCAGCCCCGAGGCAGGCTATGGCTACACCTTC	TRBJ1-2	.	13	.	TRBV12-3/TRBV12-4
CASSLPLGQGLDQPQHF	TGTGCCAGCAGCTTACCCTTGGGTCAGGGTTTGGATCAGCCCCAGCATTTT	TRBJ1-5	.	17	.	TRBV7-2
CASKDRGGQGGNQPQHF	TGTGCCAGTAAGGATCGTGGGGGACAGGGCGGCAATCAGCCCCAGCATTTT	TRBJ1-5	TRBD1	17	once	TRBV19
CASSYPHLADTDTQYF	TGTGCCAGCAGTTACCCCCATTTAGCGGACACAGATACGCAGTATTTT	TRBJ2-3	.	16	.	TRBV6-5
CASTYPGQGLYGYTF	TGTGCCAGTACTTATCCGGGACAGGGCCTGTATGGCTACACCTTC	TRBJ1-2	TRBD1	15	once	TRBV19
CASSLSGIGGEYNEQFF	TGTGCCAGCAGCTTAAGTGGGATAGGCGGGGAATACAATGAGCAGTTCTTC	TRBJ2-1	.	17	.	TRBV7-8
CATSSTGTSVTQYF	TGTGCCACCAGCAGCACCGGGACTAGCGTTACGCAGTATTTT	TRBJ2-3	TRBD2	14	.	TRBV15
CASSILAGAGEQYF	TGTGCCAGCAGTATATTAGCGGGAGCGGGTGAGCAGTACTTC	TRBJ2-7	TRBD2	14	.	TRBV28
CAWGGGGMTEAFF	TGTGCCTGGGGAGGGGGGGGAATGACTGAAGCTTTCTTT	TRBJ1-1	.	13	.	TRBV30
CASSVDGRENTEAFF	TGTGCCAGCAGCGTAGATGGCAGGGAAAACACTGAAGCTTTCTTT	TRBJ1-1	.	15	.	TRBV9